Listed below are T cell receptor beta chains from one sample, sequenced in a study of siplizumab effects on memory and regulatory T cells. The data were produced by immunoSEQ multiplex PCR, yet TCRdb's version contains in-frame clones alone and is incomplete. The sample has 50,000 or so clones, about 97% seen once. The material sequenced was naive CD4+ T cells sorted from blood. These receptors all stem from a human donor in good health. Each CDR3 is given with its conserved first and last residue. The order of the fields is CDR3 DNA, CDR3 protein, J gene, V gene, D gene, clone size. D genes are given only for firm matches. Only part of the rows carry a size: once, few, many, or a class if the clone is expanded.

cdr3_nt: TGTGCCAGCAGCTCAAGACTACCCTACGAGCAGTACTTC; cdr3_aa: CASSSRLPYEQYF; j_call: TRBJ2-7; v_call: TRBV7-8; d_call: -; clone_size: -
cdr3_nt: TGCGCCAGCCAGTTCCTGACTAGCGGGAGCGCAGATACGCAGTATTTT; cdr3_aa: CASQFLTSGSADTQYF; j_call: TRBJ2-3; v_call: TRBV5-1; d_call: TRBD2; clone_size: -
cdr3_nt: TGTGCCAGCACGGCCCAAGCCAAAAACATTCAGTACTTC; cdr3_aa: CASTAQAKNIQYF; j_call: TRBJ2-4; v_call: TRBV2; d_call: -; clone_size: -
cdr3_nt: TGTGCCAGCAGTGACCCGCTAAACGGGGAAAACATTCAGTACTTC; cdr3_aa: CASSDPLNGENIQYF; j_call: TRBJ2-4; v_call: TRBV25-1; d_call: -; clone_size: -
cdr3_nt: TGTGCCAGCAGCTTGGAGGCTAGCGGATCCTACGAGCAGTACTTC; cdr3_aa: CASSLEASGSYEQYF; j_call: TRBJ2-7; v_call: TRBV5-4; d_call: TRBD2; clone_size: -
cdr3_nt: TGTGCCAGCAGCGTAGCTAAACTAGCGGGGATGAGTGGCACCTACAATGAGCAGTTCTTC; cdr3_aa: CASSVAKLAGMSGTYNEQFF; j_call: TRBJ2-1; v_call: TRBV9; d_call: TRBD2; clone_size: once
cdr3_nt: TGTGCCAGCAGTAGTCCCTACGAGCAGTACTTC; cdr3_aa: CASSSPYEQYF; j_call: TRBJ2-7; v_call: TRBV6-6; d_call: -; clone_size: -
cdr3_nt: TGTGCCAGCAAGGACCAAGATAACTATGGCTACACCTTC; cdr3_aa: CASKDQDNYGYTF; j_call: TRBJ1-2; v_call: TRBV2; d_call: -; clone_size: few
cdr3_nt: TGTGCCAGCAGTTTAGTGGGGGGCTCAAATGAAAAACTGTTTTTT; cdr3_aa: CASSLVGGSNEKLFF; j_call: TRBJ1-4; v_call: TRBV28; d_call: -; clone_size: -
cdr3_nt: TGTGCCAGCTCACCCCGGGGCCAGACAGGGACAGGGAACTCTGGGGCCAACGTCCTGACTTTC; cdr3_aa: CASSPRGQTGTGNSGANVLTF; j_call: TRBJ2-6; v_call: TRBV18; d_call: TRBD1; clone_size: -
cdr3_nt: TGTGCCAGCAGACAGGATTCCTACAATGAGCAGTTCTTC; cdr3_aa: CASRQDSYNEQFF; j_call: TRBJ2-1; v_call: TRBV6-9; d_call: -; clone_size: -
cdr3_nt: TGTGCCAGTAGTATCCTGGGGGCAGCTAACTATGGCTACACCTTC; cdr3_aa: CASSILGAANYGYTF; j_call: TRBJ1-2; v_call: TRBV19; d_call: -; clone_size: -
cdr3_nt: TGTGCCAGCTCACCAACACCCGGAATGAACTCCTACGAGCAGTACTTC; cdr3_aa: CASSPTPGMNSYEQYF; j_call: TRBJ2-7; v_call: TRBV18; d_call: -; clone_size: -
cdr3_nt: TGTGCCTGGAGTGGCCAGCCCTATGGCTACACCTTC; cdr3_aa: CAWSGQPYGYTF; j_call: TRBJ1-2; v_call: TRBV30; d_call: -; clone_size: -
cdr3_nt: TGCGCCAGCAGCTCGGGACTAGCGGGAGTCCACGAGCAGTACTTC; cdr3_aa: CASSSGLAGVHEQYF; j_call: TRBJ2-7; v_call: TRBV5-1; d_call: TRBD2; clone_size: -
cdr3_nt: TGTGCCAGCAGCTTGGGGACAGGAGGCGGCTATGGCTACACCTTC; cdr3_aa: CASSLGTGGGYGYTF; j_call: TRBJ1-2; v_call: TRBV7-9; d_call: TRBD1; clone_size: -
cdr3_nt: TGTGCCAGCAGCTTGGACGGGGGTGGAAACACCATATATTTT; cdr3_aa: CASSLDGGGNTIYF; j_call: TRBJ1-3; v_call: TRBV5-5; d_call: -; clone_size: -
cdr3_nt: TGTGCCAGTAGTGCAAGGACAGGAGAAGCTTTCTTT; cdr3_aa: CASSARTGEAFF; j_call: TRBJ1-1; v_call: TRBV19; d_call: TRBD1; clone_size: -
cdr3_nt: TGTGCCAGCAGTCGGGGGACAGGGTATACTGAAGCTTTCTTT; cdr3_aa: CASSRGTGYTEAFF; j_call: TRBJ1-1; v_call: TRBV6-5; d_call: TRBD1; clone_size: -
cdr3_nt: TGTGCCTGGAGTTCGGGACAGTCCTACGAGCAGTACTTC; cdr3_aa: CAWSSGQSYEQYF; j_call: TRBJ2-7; v_call: TRBV30; d_call: TRBD1; clone_size: -
cdr3_nt: TGTGCCTGGACACTTCGCTCAGACCACTATGGCTACACCTTC; cdr3_aa: CAWTLRSDHYGYTF; j_call: TRBJ1-2; v_call: TRBV30; d_call: -; clone_size: -
cdr3_nt: TGTGCCATCAGTGAGTCGCGGGGAATCCGGGCTTCAGAAGCTTTCTTT; cdr3_aa: CAISESRGIRASEAFF; j_call: TRBJ1-1; v_call: TRBV10-3; d_call: -; clone_size: -
cdr3_nt: TGTGCCAGTAGTTCGGGACTAGGGGAAGCCACAGATACGCAGTATTTT; cdr3_aa: CASSSGLGEATDTQYF; j_call: TRBJ2-3; v_call: TRBV19; d_call: TRBD2; clone_size: once
cdr3_nt: TGTGCCAGCTCCCACTCGGGACCGGGATCTAGGGGCAATCAGCCCCAGCATTTT; cdr3_aa: CASSHSGPGSRGNQPQHF; j_call: TRBJ1-5; v_call: TRBV18; d_call: -; clone_size: -
cdr3_nt: TGTGCCAGCAGTTACTCTTGGGGAGGTGGGTCAGATACGCAGTATTTT; cdr3_aa: CASSYSWGGGSDTQYF; j_call: TRBJ2-3; v_call: TRBV6-5; d_call: -; clone_size: -
cdr3_nt: TGCGCCAGCAGCCCCGGGGAGCGGAGCGGGGATACGCAGTATTTT; cdr3_aa: CASSPGERSGDTQYF; j_call: TRBJ2-3; v_call: TRBV5-1; d_call: -; clone_size: -
cdr3_nt: TGTGCCAGCAGCTTAGAAGTGTTGATAGGCGAAGCTTTCTTT; cdr3_aa: CASSLEVLIGEAFF; j_call: TRBJ1-1; v_call: TRBV7-2; d_call: -; clone_size: -
cdr3_nt: TGTGCCAGCAGTGAAATCGACAGGGGTGAAAAACTGTTTTTT; cdr3_aa: CASSEIDRGEKLFF; j_call: TRBJ1-4; v_call: TRBV2; d_call: TRBD1; clone_size: -
cdr3_nt: TGTGCCAGTAGTATTTTGGGGACTGGGACCCAGTACTTC; cdr3_aa: CASSILGTGTQYF; j_call: TRBJ2-5; v_call: TRBV19; d_call: -; clone_size: -
cdr3_nt: TGTGCCTGGAGTGAAGGCCTAGCGGGAGTTGTTGAGCAGTTCTTC; cdr3_aa: CAWSEGLAGVVEQFF; j_call: TRBJ2-1; v_call: TRBV30; d_call: TRBD2; clone_size: -
cdr3_nt: TGTGCCAGCGCCCTGGGACAGGACGGTCTGTTCAGCACAGATACGCAGTATTTT; cdr3_aa: CASALGQDGLFSTDTQYF; j_call: TRBJ2-3; v_call: TRBV27; d_call: TRBD1; clone_size: -
cdr3_nt: TGTGCCAGCACCCCCTCCTTCGCCTACTCCTACAATGAGCAGTTCTTC; cdr3_aa: CASTPSFAYSYNEQFF; j_call: TRBJ2-1; v_call: TRBV28; d_call: -; clone_size: -
cdr3_nt: TGCGCCAGCAGCCAACCCGGGACAGAAAAAAACATTCAGTACTTC; cdr3_aa: CASSQPGTEKNIQYF; j_call: TRBJ2-4; v_call: TRBV4-1; d_call: TRBD1; clone_size: -
cdr3_nt: TGTGCCAGTAACAGGGGGGGAGACACTGAAGCTTTCTTT; cdr3_aa: CASNRGGDTEAFF; j_call: TRBJ1-1; v_call: TRBV6-5; d_call: TRBD1; clone_size: -
cdr3_nt: TGCGCCAGCAGCCGTAGCGGGACAGCGGGCACAGATACGCAGTATTTT; cdr3_aa: CASSRSGTAGTDTQYF; j_call: TRBJ2-3; v_call: TRBV5-1; d_call: -; clone_size: few
cdr3_nt: TGTGCCAGCAGCTCCCCCAGGGAGGGAGAGACCCAGTACTTC; cdr3_aa: CASSSPREGETQYF; j_call: TRBJ2-5; v_call: TRBV7-6; d_call: TRBD2; clone_size: -
cdr3_nt: TGTGCCAGCAGCTTAGCCGGGGGCGCAACTAATGAAAAACTGTTTTTT; cdr3_aa: CASSLAGGATNEKLFF; j_call: TRBJ1-4; v_call: TRBV7-2; d_call: -; clone_size: -
cdr3_nt: TGTGCCATCAGTGAAGGCGTAAACACCGGGGAGCTGTTTTTT; cdr3_aa: CAISEGVNTGELFF; j_call: TRBJ2-2; v_call: TRBV10-3; d_call: -; clone_size: -
cdr3_nt: TGCAGCGTCCCGACTAGCGGGATAAGTAACGGGGAGCTGTTTTTT; cdr3_aa: CSVPTSGISNGELFF; j_call: TRBJ2-2; v_call: TRBV29-1; d_call: TRBD2; clone_size: -
cdr3_nt: TGTGCCAGCTCCCGGAAGGACAGGGCTAGCGGGATCGCAGATACGCAGTATTTT; cdr3_aa: CASSRKDRASGIADTQYF; j_call: TRBJ2-3; v_call: TRBV18; d_call: -; clone_size: -
cdr3_nt: TGTGCCATCATCCCTGAGACCCAGTACTTC; cdr3_aa: CAIIPETQYF; j_call: TRBJ2-5; v_call: TRBV10-3; d_call: -; clone_size: -
cdr3_nt: TGTGCCAGCAGCGATCCCGGGACTAGCGGGTCTCTCTCCTACAATGAGCAGTTCTTC; cdr3_aa: CASSDPGTSGSLSYNEQFF; j_call: TRBJ2-1; v_call: TRBV5-4; d_call: TRBD2; clone_size: -
cdr3_nt: TGTGCCAGCAGGCCCGACAGGGGTCTCTATCAGCCCCAGCATTTT; cdr3_aa: CASRPDRGLYQPQHF; j_call: TRBJ1-5; v_call: TRBV2; d_call: TRBD1; clone_size: -
cdr3_nt: TGTGCCATCGGCAAGCCCTTATCAGAGACCCAGTACTTC; cdr3_aa: CAIGKPLSETQYF; j_call: TRBJ2-5; v_call: TRBV10-3; d_call: -; clone_size: -
cdr3_nt: TGTGCCAGCACCGAGCGAGAAACCGGGATTCTGTCCTACGAGCAGTACTTC; cdr3_aa: CASTERETGILSYEQYF; j_call: TRBJ2-7; v_call: TRBV7-8; d_call: -; clone_size: once
cdr3_nt: TGCGCCAGCAGCCCCGACCGGCGGAACTATGGCTACACCTTC; cdr3_aa: CASSPDRRNYGYTF; j_call: TRBJ1-2; v_call: TRBV5-1; d_call: -; clone_size: once
cdr3_nt: TGTGCCAGCAGCACAAACAGTAATTCACCCCTCCACTTT; cdr3_aa: CASSTNSNSPLHF; j_call: TRBJ1-6; v_call: TRBV7-3; d_call: -; clone_size: -
cdr3_nt: TGCGCCAGCAGCCAACTTGGACAGGGGGCTTTATTGGGCTACACCTTC; cdr3_aa: CASSQLGQGALLGYTF; j_call: TRBJ1-2; v_call: TRBV4-3; d_call: TRBD1; clone_size: -
cdr3_nt: TGCGCCAGCAGCCCCGAAGGATTGCAAGGCTACACCTTC; cdr3_aa: CASSPEGLQGYTF; j_call: TRBJ1-2; v_call: TRBV5-1; d_call: -; clone_size: -
cdr3_nt: TGTGCCAGCAGTTACTCTTCGACTACCAATGAGCAGTTCTTC; cdr3_aa: CASSYSSTTNEQFF; j_call: TRBJ2-1; v_call: TRBV6-5; d_call: -; clone_size: -
cdr3_nt: TGTGCCAGCAGTGGGACGGATGCGGGGACCTACGAGCAGTACTTC; cdr3_aa: CASSGTDAGTYEQYF; j_call: TRBJ2-7; v_call: TRBV6-6; d_call: -; clone_size: once
cdr3_nt: TGTGCCAGCAGTTTCAACCGGGACAGGGCACGCGGCTACACCTTC; cdr3_aa: CASSFNRDRARGYTF; j_call: TRBJ1-2; v_call: TRBV6-5; d_call: TRBD1; clone_size: -
cdr3_nt: TGTGCCTGGAGTCCCGGGACAGAGAACTGGCAGTACTTC; cdr3_aa: CAWSPGTENWQYF; j_call: TRBJ2-7; v_call: TRBV30; d_call: TRBD1; clone_size: -
cdr3_nt: TGCGCCAGCAGTGAGTCGGTCAGCACAGATACGCAGTATTTT; cdr3_aa: CASSESVSTDTQYF; j_call: TRBJ2-3; v_call: TRBV10-1; d_call: -; clone_size: -
cdr3_nt: TGCAGCGTTGAAGATGCGCCGGCCCCTAATGGGGAGCAGTTCTTC; cdr3_aa: CSVEDAPAPNGEQFF; j_call: TRBJ2-1; v_call: TRBV29-1; d_call: -; clone_size: -
cdr3_nt: TGCGCCAGCAGCTTGAAAACAGGGGTCGTAAGGGAGAAAACAGATACGCAGTATTTT; cdr3_aa: CASSLKTGVVREKTDTQYF; j_call: TRBJ2-3; v_call: TRBV5-1; d_call: TRBD1; clone_size: -
cdr3_nt: TGTGCCAGCAGCCCCGGGACTACGGCATATCAACGGGGCACCGGGGAGCTGTTTTTT; cdr3_aa: CASSPGTTAYQRGTGELFF; j_call: TRBJ2-2; v_call: TRBV7-2; d_call: TRBD2; clone_size: -